These 18 T cell receptor beta chains came from one sample sequenced in a study of shared clonotypes between healthy human individuals. The table came from immunoSEQ multiplex PCR; TCRdb's copy has only in-frame clones and leaves some out. In the table there are about 680,000 clones, more than 70% of which are singletons. Sequenced material: memory CD4+ T cells sorted from blood. Regarding subset: CD45RA-negative fraction. All receptors come from a woman younger than 45 in good health.

The chain uses TRBV7-9 and TRBJ2-7, with D possibly TRBD2 on 6 matching bases. Trimming stripped 6 bases from V and 5 bases from J, with 11 bases between. Germline CDR1 is SEHNR and CDR2 is FQNEAQ (reference sequence). CDR3 length equals 12 residues. Here the CDR3 DNA reads TGTGCCAGCAGTGATCCGGGGGACGAGCAGTACTTC. Translated: CASSDPGDEQYF.

This clone has a handful of counts. The V call is TRBV30, the J call TRBJ2-7, with D uncertain. This CDR3 contains 11 residues. V lost 5 bases and J 3 bases, leaving 8 bases between the germline ends. Germline V CDR1 and CDR2: GTSNPN, SVGIG (reference sequence). Written as DNA, the CDR3 is TGTGCCTGGGGTTCAGGCTACGAGCAGTACTTC. Translating it yields CAWGSGYEQYF. Using reference TRBV30 and TRBJ2-7 for the parts outside the CDR3, the full variable domain is SQTIHQWPATLVQPVGSPLSLECTVEGTSNPNLYWYRQAAGRGLQLLFYSVGIGQISSEVPQNLSASRPQDRQFILSSKKLLLSDSGFYLCAWGSGYEQYFGPGTRLTVT.

This clone was seen once. This sequence is one base from a far larger clone and is likely a read error. The genes are TRBV5-1 and TRBJ2-2; 10 bases align to TRBD2. Germline-derived CDR1 and CDR2 are SGHRS and YFSETQ. The CDR3 runs 16 residues. The CDR3 coding sequence is TGCACCAGCTCGGGTCTTCTAGCGGGAGTTAGCGGGGAGCTGTTTTTT. It specifies CTSSGLLAGVSGELFF.

This chain connects TRBV4-1 to TRBJ1-2; 10 nucleotides match TRBD1. Trimming removed 1 base from V and 8 bases from J; junction bases left unmatched: 7. The CDR3 runs to 15 residues. Germline values: CDR1 MGHRA, CDR2 YSYEKL. CDR3 in DNA: TGCGCCAGCAGCCAAGCAGGGACAGGGGTTTTAGGCTACACCTTC. As protein: CASSQAGTGVLGYTF.

Of note for this clone: Other nucleotide sequences in the sample specify the same CDR3. The chain has TRBV28 and TRBJ2-3; 8 bases map to TRBD2. In germline, CDR1 is MDHEN, CDR2 SYDVKM. The CDR3 has 15 residues. The V gene end was trimmed by 3 bases and the J gene end by 1 base; junction bases not matched to a gene: 3. CDR3 residues: CASSLSGGGTDTQYF. DNA for the CDR3: TGTGCCAGCAGTTTGAGCGGGGGAGGCACAGATACGCAGTATTTT.

This chain joins TRBV6-1 and TRBJ2-1; D is undetermined. Germline V lookup: CDR1 MNHNS, CDR2 SASEGT. The CDR3 is 13 residues long. V lost 8 bases and J 5 bases, leaving 13 bases between the germline ends. CDR3 loop: CASLARPHNEQFF. The CDR3 DNA reads as TGTGCCAGCTTAGCCAGGCCACACAATGAGCAGTTCTTC.

A note on this clone: The identical CDR3 is also encoded by other nucleotide sequences in the sample. The J gene is TRBJ1-1, the V gene TRBV5-4, with D perhaps TRBD1 (5 bases). Deletions cut 0 bases from V and 0 bases from J, with 12 bases between. Germline CDR1 and CDR2: SGHNT and YYREEE (reference sequence). The CDR3 spans 16 residues. The CDR3 loop reads CASSLGGNRMNTEAFF. The CDR3, as DNA: TGTGCCAGCAGCTTGGGGGGAAACAGGATGAACACTGAAGCTTTCTTT.

The chain's CDR3 is CASSGQGTGYTF. The CDR3 nucleotides read TGTGCCAGCTCCGGACAGGGCACAGGCTACACCTTC. V usage is TRBV28 and J usage is TRBJ1-2; 8 positions agree with TRBD1. The trim removed 8 bases at V and 8 bases at J, leaving 7 bases unmatched. Germline-derived CDR1 and CDR2 are MDHEN and SYDVKM. The CDR3 loop spans 12 amino acids.

This rearrangement joins TRBV9 to TRBJ2-7; D remains unclear. V dropped 0 bases and J dropped 5 bases, with 9 bases sitting between them. The CDR3 totals 13 residues. Germline CDR1 SGDLS, CDR2 YYNGEE. The CDR3 sequence: CASSVGVEHEQYF. The DNA of the CDR3 is TGTGCCAGCAGCGTAGGGGTGGAGCACGAGCAGTACTTC. Full variable domain (outside the CDR3, taken from reference TRBV9 and TRBJ2-7): DSGVTQTPKHLITATGQRVTLRCSPRSGDLSVYWYQQSLDQGLQFLIQYYNGEERAKGNILERFSAQQFPDLHSELNLSSLELGDSALYFCASSVGVEHEQYFGPGTRLTVT.

This clone was seen at least ten times. The chain is built from TRBV4-2 and TRBJ2-5, with TRBD2 as a possible D gene (7 bases). Germline assignment: CDR1 LGHNA and CDR2 YNFKEQ. The V end was cut by 1 base, the J end by 2 bases, with 17 bases between. CDR3 size: 17 residues. CDR3 loop: CASSQGWGGAAQETQYF. The CDR3 region has the DNA TGTGCCAGCAGCCAAGGCTGGGGGGGGGCGGCGCAAGAGACCCAGTACTTC.

This clone was counted only a few times. The chain uses TRBV6-1 and TRBJ1-2, with 12 bases aligning to TRBD1. V lost 1 base to trimming and J lost 6 bases; unmatched junction nucleotides: 3. CDR1 is MNHNS and CDR2 is SASEGT in the germline V gene. This CDR3 contains 15 residues. The CDR3 nucleotides are TGTGCCAGCAGTGAAGGGGACAGGGGGCGTAATGGCTACACCTTC. Residues: CASSEGDRGRNGYTF.

This clone has a count of ten or more. The rearrangement links TRBV30 to TRBJ2-4; 10 bases match TRBD2. The ends lost 5 bases at V and 9 bases at J; junction bases unmatched: 7. This CDR3 has 13 residues. CDR1 GTSNPN and CDR2 SVGIG come from the germline V gene (reference sequence). The CDR3 bases are TGTGCCTGGTCCGGGACTAGCGATGGCATTCAGTACTTC. It is translated as CAWSGTSDGIQYF.

Concerning this clone itself: The sample contains more than one DNA sequence encoding this CDR3. The chain carries TRBV27 and TRBJ2-7; 15 nucleotides line up with TRBD2. CDR1 is MNHEY, CDR2 SMNVEV, per germline (reference sequence). The V gene end was trimmed by 5 bases and the J gene end by 6 bases; junction bases not matched to a gene: 2. The CDR3 spans 14 residues. CDR3 sequence reads: CASSTGLAGGEQYF. The CDR3 nucleotides read TGTGCCAGCAGTACGGGACTAGCGGGAGGCGAGCAGTACTTC.

This sequence joins TRBV7-9 and TRBJ2-7, with D perhaps being TRBD1 or TRBD2 (5 bases each). Trimming stripped 4 bases from V and 2 bases from J, with 12 bases between. This CDR3 has 14 residues. The germline gives CDR1 SEHNR, CDR2 FQNEAQ (reference sequence). DNA of the CDR3: TGTGCCAGCAGCTGGGACGCCTTGCCCTACGAGCAGTACTTC. Residues: CASSWDALPYEQYF.

The J gene is TRBJ2-7, the V gene TRBV28, with D perhaps matching TRBD1 (5 bases). Germline V lookup: CDR1 MDHEN, CDR2 SYDVKM. CDR3 size: 15 residues. V was shortened by 7 bases and J by 6 bases, with 22 bases between the two germline ends. The DNA for the CDR3 is TGTGCCAGCACCCCGCCAAAACTACAGGCGACCGAGCAGTACTTC. This translates into CASTPPKLQATEQYF.

The J gene is TRBJ2-1, the V gene TRBV18; weak D call: TRBD1 (5 bases). Germline V gene data show CDR1 as KGHSH and CDR2 as LQKENI. This CDR3 is 13 amino acids long. V was pared by 3 bases and J by 5 bases, with 8 bases between. CDR3 DNA sequence: TGTGCCAGCTCACCTCAGACAGACAATGAGCAGTTCTTC. It specifies CASSPQTDNEQFF. Variable domain in full (rest from reference TRBV18 and TRBJ2-1): NAGVMQNPRHLVRRRGQEARLRCSPMKGHSHVYWYRQLPEEGLKFMVYLQKENIIDESGMPKERFSAEFPKEGPSILRIQQVVRGDSAAYFCASSPQTDNEQFFGPGTRLTVL.

This chain connects TRBV5-4 to TRBJ2-1; TRBD1 is a possible D gene (6 bases). CDR1 is SGHNT and CDR2 is YYREEE in the germline V gene (reference sequence). V was clipped by 5 bases and J by 2 bases, with 14 bases between them. The CDR3 covers 15 residues. This CDR3 is CASSYAQGTYNEQFF. The CDR3 coding sequence is TGTGCCAGCAGTTACGCCCAGGGGACCTACAATGAGCAGTTCTTC.

The J gene is TRBJ2-2, the V gene TRBV7-3; a possible D gene is TRBD1 (6 bases). Trimming took off 5 bases at V and 1 base at J, with 17 bases between the two ends. Per the germline V gene, CDR1 is SGHTA and CDR2 is FQGTGA. The CDR3 has 17 amino acids. DNA of the CDR3: TGTGCCAGCAGCGTAAATGCACTACAGGGGAACACCGGGGAGCTGTTTTTT. Translation: CASSVNALQGNTGELFF.